Shown below are 5 T cell receptor beta chains from a single sample sequenced in a study of CD4 and CD8 cells across lung adenocarcinoma regions. Each CDR3 protein is one row after TCRdb ran MiXCR on the PCR reads. The sample lists tens of thousands of distinct CDR3 sequences; around half were seen once. The sample taken for sequencing was CD8+ T cells from the center of a lung tumor. The receptors shown here come from a female donor with lung adenocarcinoma. The CD4 and CD8 labels of this study may be unreliable.

This clonotype came up a few times. The CDR3 DNA follows: TGTGCCAGCAGTCCTGGGACAGCCCCGGGAACTGAAGCTTTCTTT. Translation: CASSPGTAPGTEAFF. The chain combines TRBV28 with TRBJ1-1; 7 bases match TRBD1. This CDR3 contains 15 residues. Germline lookup yields CDR1 MDHEN and CDR2 SYDVKM. Trimming took 5 bases from V and 5 from J; bases not matched to a gene: 11.

The chain employs TRBV27 and TRBJ2-5; tentatively, D is TRBD1 (6 bases). The ends were cut back, 5 bases at V and 11 bases at J, with 24 bases in the middle. Germline CDR1 and CDR2: MNHEY and SMNVEV (reference sequence). This CDR3 has 15 residues. The CDR3 bases are TGTGCCAGCAGTCCGCCGGGACAAGGGAGTGGGGAGCAGTACTTC. Residues: CASSPPGQGSGEQYF.

This clonotype was picked up many times. The chain combines TRBV14 with TRBJ1-6, with 7 bases matching TRBD1. V lost 4 bases to trimming and J lost 1 base; unmatched junction nucleotides: 4. Germline CDR1 reads SGHDN; CDR2 reads FVKESK. The CDR3 contains 16 residues. CDR3 region: CASSRQGLSYNSPLHF. CDR3 DNA sequence: TGTGCCAGCAGCCGACAGGGTTTGTCCTATAATTCACCCCTCCACTTT.

This clonotype was recorded only once. This chain joins TRBV6-2 or TRBV6-3 and TRBJ2-1, with D perhaps TRBD2 (5 bases). The germline V and J ends were trimmed by 0 bases and 6 bases, with 21 bases remaining between them. Germline CDR1 reads MNHEY; CDR2 reads SVGEGT. The length of the CDR3 is 18 residues. The CDR3 sequence is CASSYSISSGSWGNEQFF. In nucleotides, the CDR3 is TGTGCCAGCAGTTACTCGATATCCAGCGGCTCATGGGGCAATGAGCAGTTCTTC.

This clonotype was counted at least ten times. The rearrangement links TRBV27 to TRBJ1-2; D call uncertain. This CDR3 comprises 15 residues. The V end was cut by 7 bases, the J end by 6 bases, with 21 bases between. Germline V gene data show CDR1 as MNHEY and CDR2 as SMNVEV (reference sequence). The DNA of the CDR3 is TGTGCCAGCACCTCCGGCGGGCCGAAAGTGGATGGCTACACCTTC. Amino acids: CASTSGGPKVDGYTF.